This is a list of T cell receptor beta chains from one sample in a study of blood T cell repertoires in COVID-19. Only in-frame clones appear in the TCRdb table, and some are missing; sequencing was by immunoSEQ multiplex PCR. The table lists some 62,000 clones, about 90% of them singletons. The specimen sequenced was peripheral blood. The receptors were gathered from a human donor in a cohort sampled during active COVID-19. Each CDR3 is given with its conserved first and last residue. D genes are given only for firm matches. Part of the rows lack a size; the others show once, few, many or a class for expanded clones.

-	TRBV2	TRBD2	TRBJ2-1	CASSGGTSASSYNEQFF	TGTGCCAGCAGCGGAGGGACTAGCGCGAGCTCCTACAATGAGCAGTTCTTC
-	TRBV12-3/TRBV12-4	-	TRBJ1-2	CASVSHPGEGYTF	TGTGCCAGCGTTTCCCACCCGGGGGAAGGCTACACCTTC
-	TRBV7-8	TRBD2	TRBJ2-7	CASSTGTSGEQYF	TGTGCCAGCAGCACCGGGACTAGCGGAGAGCAGTACTTC
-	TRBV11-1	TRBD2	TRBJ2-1	CASSLGLSGGREQFF	TGTGCCAGCAGCTTAGGGTTGAGCGGGGGAAGGGAGCAGTTCTTC
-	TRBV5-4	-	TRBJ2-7	CASSLAGSAYEQYF	TGTGCCAGCAGCTTGGCCGGGTCAGCCTACGAGCAGTACTTC
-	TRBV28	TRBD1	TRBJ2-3	CASSAPGQGADTQYF	TGTGCCAGCAGTGCCCCGGGACAGGGAGCAGATACGCAGTATTTT
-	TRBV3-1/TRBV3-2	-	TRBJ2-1	CASSQVQDEQFF	TGTGCCAGCAGCCAAGTTCAGGATGAGCAGTTCTTC
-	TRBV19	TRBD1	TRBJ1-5	CASSGQGQGIGQPQHF	TGTGCCAGTAGTGGACAGGGACAGGGGATCGGGCAGCCCCAGCATTTT
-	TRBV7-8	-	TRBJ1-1	CASSFRQAGAFF	TGTGCCAGCAGCTTCCGACAGGCCGGTGCTTTCTTT
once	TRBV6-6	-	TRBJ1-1	CASSYSTGRTEAFF	TGTGCCAGCAGTTACTCGACCGGGAGAACTGAAGCTTTCTTT
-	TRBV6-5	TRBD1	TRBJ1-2	CASSDGTADSYGYTF	TGTGCCAGCAGCGACGGGACAGCCGACTCCTATGGCTACACCTTC
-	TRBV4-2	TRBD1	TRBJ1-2	CASSQDRQGAYGYTF	TGTGCCAGCAGCCAAGATCGCCAGGGGGCATATGGCTACACCTTC
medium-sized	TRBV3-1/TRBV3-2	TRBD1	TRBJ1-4	CASAREGTGPGKLFF	TGTGCCAGCGCCCGGGAGGGGACAGGGCCGGGAAAACTGTTTTTT
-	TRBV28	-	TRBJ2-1	CASSPQGHYYNEQFF	TGTGCCAGCAGTCCCCAGGGACATTACTACAATGAGCAGTTCTTC
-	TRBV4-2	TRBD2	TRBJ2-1	CASSQDRTSGSNYNEQFF	TGTGCCAGCAGCCAAGATCGGACTAGCGGGTCAAATTACAATGAGCAGTTCTTC
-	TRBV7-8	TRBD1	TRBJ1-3	CASSLLGQGNTIYF	TGTGCCAGCAGCTTGTTGGGACAGGGAAACACCATATATTTT
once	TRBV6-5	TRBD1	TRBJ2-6	CASRPGGTGANVLTF	TGTGCCAGCAGACCAGGGGGCACTGGGGCCAACGTCCTGACTTTC
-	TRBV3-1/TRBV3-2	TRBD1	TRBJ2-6	CASSQERQGVAGANVLTF	TGTGCCAGCAGCCAAGAGAGGCAGGGGGTAGCTGGGGCCAACGTCCTGACTTTC
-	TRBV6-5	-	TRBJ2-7	CASSYSSVRSYEQYF	TGTGCCAGCAGTTACTCGAGCGTTCGCTCCTACGAGCAGTACTTC
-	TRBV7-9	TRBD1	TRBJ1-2	CASSRDRGGYGYTF	TGTGCCAGCAGCAGAGACAGGGGAGGCTATGGCTACACCTTC
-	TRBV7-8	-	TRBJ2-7	CASSLWQRSYEQYF	TGTGCCAGCAGCTTATGGCAGAGGTCCTACGAGCAGTACTTC
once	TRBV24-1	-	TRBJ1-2	CATRAGHSYGYTF	TGTGCCACCAGAGCGGGACACTCCTATGGCTACACCTTC
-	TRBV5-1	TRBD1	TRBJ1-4	CASSSGTGTTNEKLFF	TGCGCCAGCAGCAGCGGGACAGGGACGACTAATGAAAAACTGTTTTTT
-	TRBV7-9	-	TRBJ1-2	CASSLAQGSGYGYTF	TGTGCCAGCAGCTTAGCGCAGGGGAGCGGCTATGGCTACACCTTC
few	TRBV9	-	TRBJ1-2	CASSPSPVLDYGYTF	TGTGCCAGCAGCCCAAGCCCCGTACTGGACTATGGCTACACCTTC
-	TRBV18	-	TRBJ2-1	CASSPGSSDIQFF	TGTGCCAGCTCCCCCGGGTCTAGCGATATTCAGTTCTTC
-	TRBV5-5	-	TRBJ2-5	CASSVSGLPTGETQYF	TGTGCCAGCAGCGTCTCGGGACTCCCTACGGGGGAGACCCAGTACTTC
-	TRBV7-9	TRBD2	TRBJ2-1	CASSSIAGVTYNEQFF	TGTGCCAGCAGCTCGATAGCGGGAGTAACCTACAATGAGCAGTTCTTC
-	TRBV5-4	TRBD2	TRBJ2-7	CASSQGFSGASYEQYF	TGTGCCAGCAGTCAAGGGTTTAGCGGGGCTTCCTACGAGCAGTACTTC
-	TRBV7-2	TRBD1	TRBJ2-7	CASSLAHRGSSEQYF	TGTGCCAGCAGCTTAGCGCACAGGGGAAGTTCCGAGCAGTACTTC
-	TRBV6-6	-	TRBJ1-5	CASSKQENQPQHF	TGTGCCAGCAGCAAACAGGAAAATCAGCCCCAGCATTTT
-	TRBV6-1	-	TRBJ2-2	CASSELTSDTGELFF	TGTGCCAGCAGTGAGTTAACTAGTGACACCGGGGAGCTGTTTTTT
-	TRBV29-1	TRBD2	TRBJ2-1	CSAIPGLAGGGGGHEQFF	TGCAGCGCAATTCCGGGACTAGCGGGAGGAGGGGGAGGACATGAGCAGTTCTTC
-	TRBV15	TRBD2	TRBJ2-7	CATSLTGGNYEQYF	TGTGCCACCAGCCTGACGGGGGGGAACTACGAGCAGTACTTC
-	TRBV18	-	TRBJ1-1	CASSPPTTGNTEAFF	TGTGCCAGCTCACCACCTACAACAGGGAACACTGAAGCTTTCTTT
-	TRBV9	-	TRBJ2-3	CASSLSSDTQYF	TGTGCCAGCAGCCTCTCGTCAGATACGCAGTATTTT
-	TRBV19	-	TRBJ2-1	CASSIGAGQYNEQFF	TGTGCCAGTAGTATTGGTGCGGGTCAATACAATGAGCAGTTCTTC
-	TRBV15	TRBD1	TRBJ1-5	CATSRGDSTIDPQHF	TGTGCCACCAGCAGAGGGGACAGTACAATCGATCCCCAGCATTTT
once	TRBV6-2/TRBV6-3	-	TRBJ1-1	CASSYRGRTEAFF	TGTGCCAGCAGTTACAGGGGAAGGACTGAAGCTTTCTTT
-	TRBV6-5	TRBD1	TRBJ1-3	CASRGTGTSGNTIYF	TGTGCCAGCAGGGGGACAGGGACCTCCGGAAACACCATATATTTT
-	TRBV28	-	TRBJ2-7	CASSFSTTGHLYEQYF	TGTGCCAGCAGTTTTTCCACTACGGGACACCTCTACGAGCAGTACTTC
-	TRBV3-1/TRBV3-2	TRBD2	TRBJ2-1	CASSLGGTSGRNEQFF	TGTGCCAGCAGCCTCGGCGGGACTAGCGGGAGGAATGAGCAGTTCTTC
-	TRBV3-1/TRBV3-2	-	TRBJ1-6	CASSQVEAGQVSPLHF	TGTGCCAGCAGCCAAGTCGAGGCAGGACAAGTTTCACCCCTCCACTTT
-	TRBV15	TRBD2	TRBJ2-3	CATSRGLAGVSSTDTQYF	TGTGCCACCAGCAGAGGTCTAGCGGGAGTAAGTTCGACAGATACGCAGTATTTT
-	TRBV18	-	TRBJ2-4	CASSATGRQAKNIQYF	TGTGCCAGCTCGGCAACGGGGAGACAAGCCAAAAACATTCAGTACTTC
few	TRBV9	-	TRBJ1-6	CASSARPNNSPLHF	TGTGCCAGCAGCGCGCGGCCGAATAATTCACCCCTCCACTTT
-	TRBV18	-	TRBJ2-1	CASVPNRDNEQFF	TGTGCCAGCGTGCCCAATAGAGACAATGAGCAGTTCTTC
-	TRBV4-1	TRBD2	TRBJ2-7	CASSLRLAGGSYEQYF	TGCGCCAGCAGCCTCCGACTAGCGGGGGGGAGCTACGAGCAGTACTTC
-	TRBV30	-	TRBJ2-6	CAWSVGRGANVLTF	TGTGCCTGGAGTGTGGGGAGAGGGGCCAACGTCCTGACTTTC
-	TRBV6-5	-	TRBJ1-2	CASSYSQGNYGYTF	TGTGCCAGCAGTTACTCGCAGGGAAACTATGGCTACACCTTC
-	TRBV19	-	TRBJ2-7	CASSPLLRASSYEQYF	TGTGCCAGTAGCCCCTTGCTCAGGGCGAGCTCCTACGAGCAGTACTTC
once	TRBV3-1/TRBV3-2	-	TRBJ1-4	CASSHGDEKLFF	TGTGCCAGCAGCCACGGGGATGAAAAACTGTTTTTT
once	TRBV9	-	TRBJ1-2	CASSGAYYGYTF	TGTGCCAGCAGCGGCGCCTACTATGGCTACACCTTC
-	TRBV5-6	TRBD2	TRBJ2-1	CASSPISGRASHNEQFF	TGTGCCAGCAGCCCTATTAGCGGGAGGGCCTCCCACAATGAGCAGTTCTTC
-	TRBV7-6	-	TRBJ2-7	CASSLRHLDEQYF	TGTGCCAGCAGCCTACGACATCTCGACGAGCAGTACTTC
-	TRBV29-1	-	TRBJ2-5	CSVPGVGKWTQYF	TGCAGCGTTCCCGGGGTGGGGAAGTGGACCCAGTACTTC
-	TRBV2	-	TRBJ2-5	CASSRGNQETQYF	TGTGCCAGCAGCAGAGGCAATCAAGAGACCCAGTACTTC